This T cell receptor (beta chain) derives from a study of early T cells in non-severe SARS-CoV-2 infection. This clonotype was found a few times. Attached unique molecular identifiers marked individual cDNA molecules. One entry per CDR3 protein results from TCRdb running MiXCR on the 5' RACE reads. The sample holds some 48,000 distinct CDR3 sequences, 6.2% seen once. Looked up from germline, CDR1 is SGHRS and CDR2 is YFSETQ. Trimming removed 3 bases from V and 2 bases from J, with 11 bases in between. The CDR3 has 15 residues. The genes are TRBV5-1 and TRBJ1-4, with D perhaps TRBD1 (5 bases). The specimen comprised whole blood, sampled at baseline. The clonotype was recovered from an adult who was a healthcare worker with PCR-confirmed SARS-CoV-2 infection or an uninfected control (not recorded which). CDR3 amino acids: CASSSAGTTNEKLFF. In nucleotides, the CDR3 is TGCGCCAGCAGCTCAGCAGGGACGACTAATGAAAAACTGTTTTTT.